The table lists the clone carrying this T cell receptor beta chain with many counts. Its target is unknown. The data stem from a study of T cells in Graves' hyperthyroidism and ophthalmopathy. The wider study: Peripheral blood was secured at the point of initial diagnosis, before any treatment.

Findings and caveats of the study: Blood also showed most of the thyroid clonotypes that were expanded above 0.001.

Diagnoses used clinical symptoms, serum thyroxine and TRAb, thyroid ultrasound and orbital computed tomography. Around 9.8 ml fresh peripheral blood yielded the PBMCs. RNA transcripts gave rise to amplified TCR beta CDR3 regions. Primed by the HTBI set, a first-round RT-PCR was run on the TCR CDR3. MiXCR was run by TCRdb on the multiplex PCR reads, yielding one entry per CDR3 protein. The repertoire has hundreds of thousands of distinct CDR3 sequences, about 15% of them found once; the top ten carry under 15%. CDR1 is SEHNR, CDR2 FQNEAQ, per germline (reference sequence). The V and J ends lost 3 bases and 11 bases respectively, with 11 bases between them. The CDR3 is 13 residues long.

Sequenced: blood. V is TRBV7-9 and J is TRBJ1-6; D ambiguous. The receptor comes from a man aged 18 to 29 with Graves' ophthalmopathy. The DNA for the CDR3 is TGTGCCAGCAGCTTTGGTTCGTTGACACCCCTCCACTTT. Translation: CASSFGSLTPLHF.